Listed below are T cell receptor beta chains from one sample, sequenced in a study of blood T cell repertoires in COVID-19. The repertoire was sequenced with immunoSEQ multiplex PCR; TCRdb's copy has only in-frame clones and lacks some. The sample lists fewer than 80,000 clones, about 73% seen once, with roughly 30% in the top ten. The source material was peripheral blood. The source is a woman older than 75 with acute or convalescent COVID-19. Both conserved end residues are part of each CDR3.

J,V,CDR3
TRBJ1-4,TRBV19,CASSIGDRGGRLFF
TRBJ2-3,TRBV28,CASPPWPAGVSSTDTQYF
TRBJ2-5,TRBV7-6,CASSRLGLAGGTRKTQYF
TRBJ2-3,TRBV15,CATSRDRRQGLTDTQYF
TRBJ2-3,TRBV4-3,CASSQDPQSTQYF
TRBJ2-1,TRBV28,CASNQGLSHNEQFF
TRBJ1-3,TRBV2,CASTGGGGGHSGNTIYF
TRBJ2-5,TRBV7-2,CASGGPSVETQYF
TRBJ2-1,TRBV7-7,CASSPGDSPGNEQFF
TRBJ1-1,TRBV13,CASSKRRGLTEAFF
TRBJ2-1,TRBV12-3/TRBV12-4,CASSLLSSNEQFF
TRBJ1-4,TRBV19,CASSFNHGDIGEKLFF
TRBJ1-1,TRBV9,CASTRTQEGVAFF
TRBJ2-2,TRBV7-8,CASILGTQNTGELFF
TRBJ2-5,TRBV7-9,CASSLTSGLLETQYF
TRBJ1-4,TRBV4-1,CASSQTTRGNNEKLFF
TRBJ1-5,TRBV21-1,CASSKGTGGFVYSNQPQHF
TRBJ1-2,TRBV19,CASSIFGTSNYGYTF
TRBJ2-3,TRBV30,CAWKAGDTQYF
TRBJ2-5,TRBV4-3,CASSQAKGLAGGADETQYF
TRBJ1-2,TRBV28,CASSPTGGWANYGYTF
TRBJ2-1,TRBV15,CATSRSMTSGRGYNEQFF
TRBJ2-7,TRBV7-9,CASSFSGRAFEQYF
TRBJ2-7,TRBV13,CASSLGDEQYF
TRBJ2-3,TRBV24-1,CATSDFNTQYF
TRBJ1-2,TRBV5-1,CASSLALGQGTYGYTF